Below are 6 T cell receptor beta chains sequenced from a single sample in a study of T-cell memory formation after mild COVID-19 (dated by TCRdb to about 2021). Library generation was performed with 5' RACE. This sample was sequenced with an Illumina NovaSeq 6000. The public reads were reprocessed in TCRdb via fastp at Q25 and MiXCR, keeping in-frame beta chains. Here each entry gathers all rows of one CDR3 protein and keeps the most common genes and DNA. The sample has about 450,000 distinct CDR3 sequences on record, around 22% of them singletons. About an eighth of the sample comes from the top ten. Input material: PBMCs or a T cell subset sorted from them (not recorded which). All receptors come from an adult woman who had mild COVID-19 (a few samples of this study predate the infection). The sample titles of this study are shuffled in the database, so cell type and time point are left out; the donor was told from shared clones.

The CDR3 region is CASSSIGTYEQYF. The CDR3 bases are TGCGCCAGCAGCTCGATAGGGACCTACGAGCAGTACTTC. This rearrangement joins TRBV5-1 to TRBJ2-7; no clear D gene. V lost 3 bases and J lost 2, with 9 bases in between. The CDR3 length is 13 residues. Germline V lookup: CDR1 SGHRS, CDR2 YFSETQ.

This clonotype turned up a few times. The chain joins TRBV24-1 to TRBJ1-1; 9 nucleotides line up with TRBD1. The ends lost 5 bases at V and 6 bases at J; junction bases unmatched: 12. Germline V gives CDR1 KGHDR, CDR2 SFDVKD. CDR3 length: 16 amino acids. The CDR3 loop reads CATSGSRDRDTAEAFF. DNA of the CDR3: TGTGCCACCAGTGGGAGCCGGGACAGGGATACTGCTGAAGCTTTCTTT.

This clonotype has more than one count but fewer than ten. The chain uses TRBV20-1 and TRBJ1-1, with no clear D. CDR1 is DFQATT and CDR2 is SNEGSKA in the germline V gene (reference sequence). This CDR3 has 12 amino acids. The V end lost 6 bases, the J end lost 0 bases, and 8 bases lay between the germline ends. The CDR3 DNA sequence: TGCAGTGCCATACCTGTGAACACTGAAGCTTTCTTT. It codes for CSAIPVNTEAFF.

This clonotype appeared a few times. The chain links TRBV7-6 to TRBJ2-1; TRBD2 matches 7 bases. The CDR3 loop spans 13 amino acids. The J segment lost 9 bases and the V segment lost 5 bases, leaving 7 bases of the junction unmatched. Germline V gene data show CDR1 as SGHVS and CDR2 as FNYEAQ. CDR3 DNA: TGTGCCAGCAGCCGCTGGGAGGGGTCTGAGCAGTTCTTC. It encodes CASSRWEGSEQFF.

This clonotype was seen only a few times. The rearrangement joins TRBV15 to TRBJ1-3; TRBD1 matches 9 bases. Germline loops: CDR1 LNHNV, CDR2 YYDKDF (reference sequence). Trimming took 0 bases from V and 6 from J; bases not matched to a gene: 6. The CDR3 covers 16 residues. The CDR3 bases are TGTGCCACCAGCAGAGAGGACAGGGGTGGAAAAAACACCATATATTTT. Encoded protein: CATSREDRGGKNTIYF.

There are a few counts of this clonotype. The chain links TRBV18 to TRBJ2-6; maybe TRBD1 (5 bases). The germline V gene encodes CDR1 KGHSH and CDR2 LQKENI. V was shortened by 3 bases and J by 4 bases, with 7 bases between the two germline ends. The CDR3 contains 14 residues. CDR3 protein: CASSPREGANVLTF. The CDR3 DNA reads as TGTGCCAGCTCACCCAGGGAAGGGGCCAACGTCCTGACTTTC.